This TCR beta chain was recorded in a study of identical twins. Whole-study results and caveats: Those out-of-frame alpha sequences shared by twins showed an excess of low generation probability. There were fewer insertions in abundant cord blood beta clonotypes, but memory repertoires showed no such pattern.

A word on this clonotype: Its antigen remains unidentified.

A universal primer site was created by template switching, with the cDNA bearing unique molecular identifiers. TCRdb re-derived calls from the 5' RACE reads in MiXCR, one entry per CDR3 protein. The sample carries 600,000 to 850,000 distinct CDR3 sequences, about 20% recorded once. The CDR3 has 12 amino acids. Germline V gene data show CDR1 as DFQATT and CDR2 as SNEGSKA (reference sequence). Trimming removed 5 bases from V and 5 bases from J, with 7 bases in between. These data also formed part of another study, on T cells expressing NK-cell markers. That work adds: The contribution of dominant NKG2C+ clonotypes to CD8+ T cells in a handful of donors was about 1.0-7.0%.

Sequencing was performed on PBMCs. The receptor was derived from a young woman in good health. This chain joins TRBV20-1 and TRBJ2-6; D not resolved. CDR3 loop: CSARLRANVLTF. The CDR3 DNA is TGCAGTGCTCGACTCAGGGCCAACGTCCTGACTTTC.